The next 9 T cell receptor beta chains were all read from a single sample in a study of blood T cell repertoires in COVID-19. TCRdb's copy holds only in-frame clones and misses some; the assay was immunoSEQ multiplex PCR. The sample contains roughly 330,000 clones, approximately 87% of which appear only once. The sequenced sample was peripheral blood. The receptor source for this set is a woman in her 50s with active or convalescent COVID-19.

This rearrangement joins TRBV2 to TRBJ2-7; no clear D. The CDR3 is made up of 11 amino acids. The germline CDR1 and CDR2 sequences are SNHLY and FYNNEI. V was clipped by 5 bases and J by 6 bases, with 8 bases between them. The chain's CDR3 is CASSIGGEQYF. Here the CDR3 DNA reads TGTGCCAGCAGTATCGGCGGCGAGCAGTACTTC.

The chain combines TRBV19 with TRBJ1-5; D is unresolved. Trimming took 4 bases from V and 4 from J, leaving 11 bases between them. This CDR3 is 14 amino acids long. The germline CDR1 and CDR2 sequences are LNHDA and SQIVND (reference sequence). In nucleotides, the CDR3 is TGTGCCAGTAGTAGAACAGCAATTAATCAGCCCCAGCATTTT. This sequence encodes CASSRTAINQPQHF.

The chain couples TRBV18 to TRBJ2-7, with D unclear. Trimming removed 5 bases from V and 3 bases from J, with 8 bases in between. This CDR3 region has 12 residues. The germline CDR1 and CDR2 sequences are KGHSH and LQKENI. CDR3 in amino acids: CASSARLYEQYF. CDR3 DNA sequence: TGTGCCAGCTCAGCCCGACTCTACGAGCAGTACTTC.

This chain connects TRBV2 to TRBJ1-3; D not resolved. Deletions cut 1 base from V and 2 bases from J, with 6 bases between. CDR1 SNHLY and CDR2 FYNNEI come from the germline V gene. This CDR3 has 14 residues. CDR3 coding DNA: TGTGCCAGCAGTGAAGGGGAGGCTGGAAACACCATATATTTT. Translating it yields CASSEGEAGNTIYF.

J is TRBJ2-5 and V is TRBV28; 7 bases match TRBD2. From germline, CDR1 is MDHEN and CDR2 SYDVKM. Trimming cost V 3 bases and J 7 bases; bases outside gene matches: 14. The CDR3 spans 16 residues. The CDR3 loop reads CASSLLLGTIKGTQYF. The CDR3 bases are TGTGCCAGCAGTTTGCTTCTGGGGACTATTAAAGGGACCCAGTACTTC.

The rearrangement uses TRBV7-2 and TRBJ2-7; possibly TRBD2 for D (5 bases). This CDR3 is built from 14 residues. Germline V gives CDR1 SGHTA, CDR2 FQGNSA. The ends were cut back, 1 base at V and 5 bases at J, with 12 bases in the middle. This CDR3 reads CASSLDVRVDEQYF. Written as DNA, the CDR3 is TGTGCCAGCAGCTTAGATGTGAGGGTCGACGAGCAGTACTTC.

The genes are TRBV7-9 and TRBJ1-1, with D unclear. V was pared by 5 bases and J by 3 bases, with 13 bases between. This CDR3 region has 14 residues. CDR1 and CDR2 from the germline V gene are SEHNR and FQNEAQ (reference sequence). CDR3 coding DNA: TGTGCCAGCAGCCAAGAGGCCCGGGACACTGAAGCTTTCTTT. Its translation: CASSQEARDTEAFF.

The chain couples TRBV19 to TRBJ1-5; D is uncertain. This CDR3 spans 13 amino acids. The ends were cut back, 1 base at V and 9 bases at J, with 10 bases in the middle. Per germline, CDR1 LNHDA and CDR2 SQIVND (reference sequence). The CDR3 is CASSIAPEWPQHF. For the CDR3, the DNA is TGTGCCAGTAGTATAGCCCCTGAGTGGCCCCAGCATTTT.

This chain joins TRBV4-2 and TRBJ2-1; D gene ambiguous. Deletions cut 0 bases from V and 2 bases from J, with 14 bases between. The germline CDR1 and CDR2 sequences are LGHNA and YNFKEQ. This CDR3 spans 17 amino acids. CDR3 DNA: TGTGCCAGCAGCCAAGATTGGAGAGTGAGAGCCTACAATGAGCAGTTCTTC. Encoded protein: CASSQDWRVRAYNEQFF.